This T cell receptor beta chain is drawn from a study of blood T cells in healthy people across ages. Germline values: CDR1 LGHDT, CDR2 YNNKEL (reference sequence). The trim removed 7 bases at V and 5 bases at J, leaving 9 bases unmatched. This CDR3 region has 15 residues. With a J-beta primer mix and a sample-barcoded 5' primer, a second PCR ran about 7 to 12 cycles. TCRdb re-analysed the 5' RACE reads in MiXCR, keeping a single row per CDR3 protein. The data show roughly 930,000 distinct CDR3 sequences, 45% to 50% seen once. The V call is TRBV3-1, the J call TRBJ2-3, with 10 bases fitting TRBD2. This TCR derives from a man younger than 40 in good health. Sample: blood. The CDR3 spells CASNSLAGDVDTQYF. In DNA, the CDR3 is TGTGCCAGCAATTCTCTAGCGGGGGATGTAGATACGCAGTATTTT.